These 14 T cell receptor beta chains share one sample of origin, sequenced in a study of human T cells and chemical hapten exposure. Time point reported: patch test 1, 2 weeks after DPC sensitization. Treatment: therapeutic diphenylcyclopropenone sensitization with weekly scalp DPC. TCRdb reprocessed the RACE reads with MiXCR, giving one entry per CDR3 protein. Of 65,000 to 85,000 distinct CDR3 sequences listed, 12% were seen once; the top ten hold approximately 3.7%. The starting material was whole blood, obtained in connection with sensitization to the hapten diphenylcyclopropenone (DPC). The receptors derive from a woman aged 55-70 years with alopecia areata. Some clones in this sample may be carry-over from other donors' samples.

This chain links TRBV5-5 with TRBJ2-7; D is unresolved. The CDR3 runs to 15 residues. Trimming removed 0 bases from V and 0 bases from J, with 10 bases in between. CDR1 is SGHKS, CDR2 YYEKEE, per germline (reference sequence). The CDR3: CASSLASTSSYEQYF. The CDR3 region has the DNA TGTGCCAGCAGCTTGGCGTCCACCAGCTCCTACGAGCAGTACTTC.

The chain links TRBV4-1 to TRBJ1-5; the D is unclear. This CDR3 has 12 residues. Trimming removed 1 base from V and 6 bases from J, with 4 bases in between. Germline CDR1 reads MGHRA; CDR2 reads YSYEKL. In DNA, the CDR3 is TGCGCCAGCAGCCAAGGTCCTCAGCCCCAGCATTTT. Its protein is CASSQGPQPQHF.

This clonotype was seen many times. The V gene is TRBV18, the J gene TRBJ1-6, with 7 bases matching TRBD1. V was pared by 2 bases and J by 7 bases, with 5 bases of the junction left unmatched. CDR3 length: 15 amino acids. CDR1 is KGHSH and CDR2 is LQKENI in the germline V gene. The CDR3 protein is CASSPGTALNSPLHF. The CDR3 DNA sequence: TGTGCCAGCTCACCAGGGACAGCTCTAAATTCACCCCTCCACTTT. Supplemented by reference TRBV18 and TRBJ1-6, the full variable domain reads NAGVMQNPRHLVRRRGQEARLRCSPMKGHSHVYWYRQLPEEGLKFMVYLQKENIIDESGMPKERFSAEFPKEGPSILRIQQVVRGDSAAYFCASSPGTALNSPLHFGNGTRLTVT.

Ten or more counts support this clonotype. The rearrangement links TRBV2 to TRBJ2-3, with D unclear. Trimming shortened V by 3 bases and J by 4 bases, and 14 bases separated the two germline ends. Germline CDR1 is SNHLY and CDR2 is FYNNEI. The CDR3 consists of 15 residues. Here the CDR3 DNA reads TGTGCCAGCAGTGATAGGGTCGGCTTCGCAGATACGCAGTATTTT. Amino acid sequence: CASSDRVGFADTQYF.

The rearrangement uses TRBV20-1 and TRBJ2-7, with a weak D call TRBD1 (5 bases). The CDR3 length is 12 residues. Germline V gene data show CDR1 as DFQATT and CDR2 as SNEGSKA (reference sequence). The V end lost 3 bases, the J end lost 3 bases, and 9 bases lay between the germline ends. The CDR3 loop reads CSARLDNYEQYF. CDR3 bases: TGCAGTGCTAGGTTGGACAACTACGAGCAGTACTTC.

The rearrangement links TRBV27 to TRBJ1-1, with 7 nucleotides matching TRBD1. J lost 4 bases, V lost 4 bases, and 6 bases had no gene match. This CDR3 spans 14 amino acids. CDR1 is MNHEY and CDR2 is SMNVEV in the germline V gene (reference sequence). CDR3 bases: TGTGCCAGCAGTTCGGGACAGTGGTTCACTGAAGCTTTCTTT. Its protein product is CASSSGQWFTEAFF.

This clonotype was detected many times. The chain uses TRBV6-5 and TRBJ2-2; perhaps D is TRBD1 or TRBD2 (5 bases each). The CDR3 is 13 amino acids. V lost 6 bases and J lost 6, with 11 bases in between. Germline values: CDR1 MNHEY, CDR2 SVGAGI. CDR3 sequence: CASRSPGPGELFF. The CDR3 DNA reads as TGTGCCAGCAGATCCCCGGGACCCGGGGAGCTGTTTTTT.

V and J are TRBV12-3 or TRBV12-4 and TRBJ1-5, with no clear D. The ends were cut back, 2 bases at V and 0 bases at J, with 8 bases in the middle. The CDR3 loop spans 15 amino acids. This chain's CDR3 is CASSLQETSNQPQHF. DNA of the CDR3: TGTGCCAGCAGTTTACAAGAGACTAGCAATCAGCCCCAGCATTTT.

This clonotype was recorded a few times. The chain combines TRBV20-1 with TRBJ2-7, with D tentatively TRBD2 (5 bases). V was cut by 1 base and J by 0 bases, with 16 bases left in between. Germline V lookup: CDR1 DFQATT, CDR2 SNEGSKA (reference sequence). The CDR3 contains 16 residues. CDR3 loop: CSARVHRGGTSYEQYF. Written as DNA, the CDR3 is TGCAGTGCTAGAGTTCACCGAGGAGGTACCTCCTACGAGCAGTACTTC.

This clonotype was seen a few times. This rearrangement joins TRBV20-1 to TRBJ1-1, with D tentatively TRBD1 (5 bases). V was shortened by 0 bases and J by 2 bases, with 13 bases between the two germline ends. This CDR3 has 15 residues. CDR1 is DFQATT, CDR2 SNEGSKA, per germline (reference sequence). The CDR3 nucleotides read TGCAGTGCTAGAGACCCCCAGGGCTTCAACACTGAAGCTTTCTTT. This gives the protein CSARDPQGFNTEAFF.

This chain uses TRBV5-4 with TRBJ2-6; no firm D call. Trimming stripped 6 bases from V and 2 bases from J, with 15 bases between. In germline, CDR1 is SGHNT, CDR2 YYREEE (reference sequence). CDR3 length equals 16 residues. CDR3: CASMKGGQTGANVLTF. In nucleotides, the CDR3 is TGTGCCAGCATGAAGGGCGGTCAGACTGGGGCCAACGTCCTGACTTTC.

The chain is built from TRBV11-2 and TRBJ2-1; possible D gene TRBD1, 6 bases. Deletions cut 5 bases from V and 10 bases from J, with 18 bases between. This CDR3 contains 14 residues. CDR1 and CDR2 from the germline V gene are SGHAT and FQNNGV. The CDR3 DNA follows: TGTGCCAGCAGCCCGGTGACAGGTCCCCGAGAGCAGTTCTTC. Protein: CASSPVTGPREQFF.

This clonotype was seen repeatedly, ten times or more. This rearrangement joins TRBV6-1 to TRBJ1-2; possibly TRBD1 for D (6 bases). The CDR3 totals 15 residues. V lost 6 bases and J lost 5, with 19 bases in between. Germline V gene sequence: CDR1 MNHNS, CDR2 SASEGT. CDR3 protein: CASSIQGHKGYGYTF. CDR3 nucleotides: TGTGCCAGCAGCATACAGGGACACAAGGGATATGGCTACACCTTC.

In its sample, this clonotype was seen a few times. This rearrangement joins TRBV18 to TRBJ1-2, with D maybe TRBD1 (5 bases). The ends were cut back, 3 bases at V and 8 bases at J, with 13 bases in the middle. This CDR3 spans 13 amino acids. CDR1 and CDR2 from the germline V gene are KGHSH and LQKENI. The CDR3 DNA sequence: TGTGCCAGCTCACCGGGTGAGGGGATCGGCTACACCTTC. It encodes CASSPGEGIGYTF.